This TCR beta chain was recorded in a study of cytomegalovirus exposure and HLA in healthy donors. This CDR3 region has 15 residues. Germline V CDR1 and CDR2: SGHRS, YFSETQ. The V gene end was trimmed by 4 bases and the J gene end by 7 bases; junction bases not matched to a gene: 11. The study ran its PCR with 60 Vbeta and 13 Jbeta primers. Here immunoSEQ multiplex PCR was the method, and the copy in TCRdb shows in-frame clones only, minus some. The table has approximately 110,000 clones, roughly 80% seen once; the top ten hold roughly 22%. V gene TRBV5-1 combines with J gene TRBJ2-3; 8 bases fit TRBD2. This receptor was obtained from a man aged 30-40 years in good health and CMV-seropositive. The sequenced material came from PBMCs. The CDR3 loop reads CASSTVAGMGNTQYF. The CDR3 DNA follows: TGCGCCAGCAGCACGGTAGCGGGGATGGGTAATACGCAGTATTTT.